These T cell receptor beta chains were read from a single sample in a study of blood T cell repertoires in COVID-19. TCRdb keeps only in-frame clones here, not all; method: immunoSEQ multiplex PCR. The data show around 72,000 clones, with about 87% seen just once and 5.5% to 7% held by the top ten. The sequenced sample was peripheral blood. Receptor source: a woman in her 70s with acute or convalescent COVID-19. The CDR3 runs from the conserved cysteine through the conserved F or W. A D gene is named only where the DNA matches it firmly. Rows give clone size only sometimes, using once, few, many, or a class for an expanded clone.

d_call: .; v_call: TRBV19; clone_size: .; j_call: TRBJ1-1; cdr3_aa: CASSIDLWSEAFF; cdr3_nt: TGTGCCAGTAGTATAGATTTATGGAGTGAAGCTTTCTTT
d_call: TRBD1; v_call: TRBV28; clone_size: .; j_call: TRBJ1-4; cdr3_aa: CASSTSTGGTGGEKLFF; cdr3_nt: TGTGCCAGCAGTACATCCACTGGGGGGACAGGGGGAGAAAAACTGTTTTTT
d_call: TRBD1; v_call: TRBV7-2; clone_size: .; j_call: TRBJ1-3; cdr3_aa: CASGGTGIHSGNTIYF; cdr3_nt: TGTGCCAGCGGAGGGACAGGAATTCACTCTGGAAACACCATATATTTT
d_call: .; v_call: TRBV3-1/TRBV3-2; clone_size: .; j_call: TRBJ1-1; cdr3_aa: CASSQVQGNTEAFF; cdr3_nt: TGTGCCAGCAGCCAAGTTCAGGGAAACACTGAAGCTTTCTTT
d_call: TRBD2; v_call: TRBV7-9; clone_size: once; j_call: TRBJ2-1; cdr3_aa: CASSITSGGRDEQFF; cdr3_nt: TGTGCCAGCAGCATCACTAGCGGGGGTCGAGATGAGCAGTTCTTC
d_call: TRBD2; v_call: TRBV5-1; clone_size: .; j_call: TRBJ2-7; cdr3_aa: CASSPTAGGFNEQYF; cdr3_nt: TGCGCCAGCAGCCCTACAGCGGGGGGCTTCAACGAGCAGTACTTC
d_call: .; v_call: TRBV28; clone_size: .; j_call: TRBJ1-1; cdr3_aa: CASSTTGVSTEAFF; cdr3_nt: TGTGCCAGCAGTACCACCGGGGTGAGCACTGAAGCTTTCTTT
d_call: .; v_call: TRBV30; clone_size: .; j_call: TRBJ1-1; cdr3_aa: CAWSPSRMTEAFF; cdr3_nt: TGTGCCTGGAGTCCCTCGAGGATGACTGAAGCTTTCTTT
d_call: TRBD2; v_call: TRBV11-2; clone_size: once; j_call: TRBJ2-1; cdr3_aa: CASSFSGGPYNEQFF; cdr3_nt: TGTGCCAGCAGTTTTAGCGGGGGCCCCTACAATGAGCAGTTCTTC
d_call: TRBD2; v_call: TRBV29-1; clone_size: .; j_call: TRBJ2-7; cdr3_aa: CSALAGAAYEQYF; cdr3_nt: TGCAGCGCCCTAGCGGGAGCGGCCTACGAGCAGTACTTC
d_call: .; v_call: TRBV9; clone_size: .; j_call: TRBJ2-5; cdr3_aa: CASSAGEGIETQYF; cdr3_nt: TGTGCCAGCAGCGCAGGGGAAGGAATAGAGACCCAGTACTTC
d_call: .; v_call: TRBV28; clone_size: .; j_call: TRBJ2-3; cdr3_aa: CASSFGLFPRPGTQYF; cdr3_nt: TGTGCCAGCAGTTTCGGACTATTCCCTCGACCCGGTACGCAGTATTTT
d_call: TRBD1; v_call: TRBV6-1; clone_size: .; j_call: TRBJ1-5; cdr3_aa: CASSEGVGRQGYSNQPQHF; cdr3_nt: TGTGCCAGCAGTGAAGGCGTCGGGCGACAGGGTTATAGCAATCAGCCCCAGCATTTT
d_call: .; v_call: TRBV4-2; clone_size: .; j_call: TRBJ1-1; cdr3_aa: CASSRTVGTEAFF; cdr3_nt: TGTGCCAGCAGCCGGACAGTGGGCACTGAAGCTTTCTTT
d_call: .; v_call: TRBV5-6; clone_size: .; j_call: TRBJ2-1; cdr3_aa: CASSLGVLQGNNEQFF; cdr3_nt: TGTGCCAGCAGCTTAGGGGTCTTACAGGGAAACAATGAGCAGTTCTTC
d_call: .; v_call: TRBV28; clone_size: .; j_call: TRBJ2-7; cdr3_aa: CASSLSYLSYEQYF; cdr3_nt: TGTGCCAGCAGTTTATCCTATCTCTCCTACGAGCAGTACTTC
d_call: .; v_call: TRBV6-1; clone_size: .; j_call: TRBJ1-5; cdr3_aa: CASSEGSGNQPQHF; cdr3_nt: TGTGCCAGCAGTGAAGGGTCCGGGAATCAGCCCCAGCATTTT
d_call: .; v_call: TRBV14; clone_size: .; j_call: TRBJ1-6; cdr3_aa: CASSQGDGRGTSPLHF; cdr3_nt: TGTGCCAGCAGCCAAGGAGACGGACGCGGGACTTCACCCCTCCACTTT
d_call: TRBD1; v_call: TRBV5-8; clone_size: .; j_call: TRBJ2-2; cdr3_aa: CASSSRDRAFTGELFF; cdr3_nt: TGTGCCAGCAGCTCCCGGGACAGGGCCTTTACCGGGGAGCTGTTTTTT
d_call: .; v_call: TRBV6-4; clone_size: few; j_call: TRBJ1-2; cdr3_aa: CASSDSLPDLTGDYGYTF; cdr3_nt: TGTGCCAGCAGTGACTCCCTCCCTGATCTCACAGGTGACTATGGCTACACCTTC
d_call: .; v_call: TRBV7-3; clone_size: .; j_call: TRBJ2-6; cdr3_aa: CASSRVGANVLTF; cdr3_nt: TGTGCCAGCAGCCGGGTTGGGGCCAACGTCCTGACTTTC
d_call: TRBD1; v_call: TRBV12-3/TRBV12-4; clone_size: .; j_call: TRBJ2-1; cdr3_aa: CASRTGVREQFF; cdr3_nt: TGTGCCAGCAGGACAGGGGTTCGTGAGCAGTTCTTC
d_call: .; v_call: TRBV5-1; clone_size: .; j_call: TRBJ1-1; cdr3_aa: CASSLFEVQTEAFF; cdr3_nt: TGCGCCAGCAGCTTGTTTGAGGTCCAGACTGAAGCTTTCTTT
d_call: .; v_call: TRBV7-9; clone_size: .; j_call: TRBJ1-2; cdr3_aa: CASSLGARDYNTF; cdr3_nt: TGTGCCAGCAGCTTAGGTGCCAGAGACTATAACACCTTC
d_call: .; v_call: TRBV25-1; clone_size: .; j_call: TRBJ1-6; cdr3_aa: CASSEWGEKGLNSPLHF; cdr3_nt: TGTGCCAGCAGTGAATGGGGGGAGAAGGGCCTTAATTCACCCCTCCACTTT
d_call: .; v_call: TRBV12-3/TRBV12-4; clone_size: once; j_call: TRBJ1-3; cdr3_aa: CASSGANGNTIYF; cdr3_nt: TGTGCCAGCTCAGGGGCTAACGGAAACACCATATATTTT
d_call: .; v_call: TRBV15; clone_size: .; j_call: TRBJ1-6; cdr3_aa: CATARAKDNSPLHF; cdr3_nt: TGTGCCACCGCCAGGGCAAAGGATAATTCACCCCTCCACTTT
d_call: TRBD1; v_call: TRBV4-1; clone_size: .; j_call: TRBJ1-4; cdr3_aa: CASSQDLRTGVEKLFF; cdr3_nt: TGCGCCAGCAGCCAAGACCTGCGGACAGGGGTGGAAAAACTGTTTTTT
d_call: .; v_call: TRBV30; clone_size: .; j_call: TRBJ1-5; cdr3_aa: CAWSQGYEPQHF; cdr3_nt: TGTGCCTGGAGCCAGGGCTATGAGCCCCAGCATTTT
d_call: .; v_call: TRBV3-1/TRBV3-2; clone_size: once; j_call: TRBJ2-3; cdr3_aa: CASSRRGAGTDTQYF; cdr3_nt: TGTGCCAGCAGCCGGAGGGGCGCAGGGACAGATACGCAGTATTTT
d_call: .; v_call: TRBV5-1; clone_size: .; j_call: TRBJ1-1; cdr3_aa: CASSPYRHTEAFF; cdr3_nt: TGCGCCAGCAGCCCCTACAGACACACTGAAGCTTTCTTT
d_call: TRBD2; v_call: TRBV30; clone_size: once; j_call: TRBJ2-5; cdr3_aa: CAWSHGGAETQYF; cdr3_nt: TGTGCCTGGAGTCACGGGGGGGCTGAGACCCAGTACTTC
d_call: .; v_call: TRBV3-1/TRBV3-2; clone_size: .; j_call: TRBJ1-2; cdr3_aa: CASSSSGGMNYGYTF; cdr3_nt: TGTGCCAGCAGCTCGTCGGGAGGGATGAACTATGGCTACACCTTC
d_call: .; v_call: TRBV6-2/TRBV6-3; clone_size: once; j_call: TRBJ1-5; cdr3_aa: CASSHSGSSNQPQHF; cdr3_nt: TGTGCCAGCAGCCATAGCGGGAGTAGCAATCAGCCCCAGCATTTT
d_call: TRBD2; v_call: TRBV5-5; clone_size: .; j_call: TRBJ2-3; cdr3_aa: CASSLLAGITDTQYF; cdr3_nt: TGTGCCAGCAGCTTGTTAGCGGGGATCACAGATACGCAGTATTTT
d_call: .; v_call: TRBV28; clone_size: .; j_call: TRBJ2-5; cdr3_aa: CASSSITGSETQYF; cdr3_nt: TGTGCCAGCAGTTCGATAACAGGGTCGGAGACCCAGTACTTC
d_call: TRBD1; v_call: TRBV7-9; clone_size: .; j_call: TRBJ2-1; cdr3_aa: CASSDQGAEEFF; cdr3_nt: TGTGCCAGCAGCGACCAGGGGGCCGAGGAGTTCTTC
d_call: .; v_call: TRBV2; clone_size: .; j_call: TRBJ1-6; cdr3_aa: CASSYQGGVSPLHF; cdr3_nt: TGTGCCAGCAGTTACCAGGGAGGGGTTTCACCCCTCCACTTT
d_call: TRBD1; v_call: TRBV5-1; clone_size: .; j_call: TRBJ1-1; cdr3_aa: CASSRDRGNTEAFF; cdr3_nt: TGCGCCAGCAGCCGCGACAGGGGGAACACTGAAGCTTTCTTT
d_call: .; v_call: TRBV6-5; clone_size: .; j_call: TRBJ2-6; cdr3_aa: CASSRSSGANVLTF; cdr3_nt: TGTGCCAGCAGTAGGAGTTCTGGGGCCAACGTCCTGACTTTC
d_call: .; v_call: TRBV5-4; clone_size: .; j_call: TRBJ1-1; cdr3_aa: CASSLNRAEAFF; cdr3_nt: TGTGCCAGCAGCTTAAACAGGGCGGAAGCTTTCTTT
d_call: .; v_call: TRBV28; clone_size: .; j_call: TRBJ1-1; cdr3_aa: CASSLYAGNTEAFF; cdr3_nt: TGTGCCAGCAGTTTATATGCAGGGAACACTGAAGCTTTCTTT
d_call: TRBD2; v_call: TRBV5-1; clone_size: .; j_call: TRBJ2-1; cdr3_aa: CASSPGLAGAFSYNEQFF; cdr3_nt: TGCGCCAGCAGCCCGGGACTAGCGGGGGCCTTCTCCTACAATGAGCAGTTCTTC
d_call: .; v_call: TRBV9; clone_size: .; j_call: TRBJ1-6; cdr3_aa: CASSVGQNYNSPLHF; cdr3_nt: TGTGCCAGCAGCGTAGGACAGAACTATAATTCACCCCTCCACTTT
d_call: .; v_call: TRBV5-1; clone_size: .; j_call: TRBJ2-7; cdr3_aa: CASSPGTLSYEQYF; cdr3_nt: TGCGCCAGCAGCCCCGGGACTTTGTCCTACGAGCAGTACTTC
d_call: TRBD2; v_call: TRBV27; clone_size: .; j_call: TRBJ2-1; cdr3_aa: CASSLSGGAISEQFF; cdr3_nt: TGTGCCAGCAGTTTGAGCGGGGGGGCTATTTCTGAGCAGTTCTTC
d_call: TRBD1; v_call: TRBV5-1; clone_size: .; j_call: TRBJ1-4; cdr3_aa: CASSKTGTGNEKLFF; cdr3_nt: TGCGCCAGCAGCAAAACCGGGACAGGGAATGAAAAACTGTTTTTT
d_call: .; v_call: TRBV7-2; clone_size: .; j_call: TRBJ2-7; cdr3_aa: CASSLVEGGYEQYF; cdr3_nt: TGTGCCAGCAGCTTAGTAGAAGGGGGCTACGAGCAGTACTTC
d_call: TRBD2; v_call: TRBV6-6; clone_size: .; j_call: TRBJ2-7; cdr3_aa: CASSYSPSGGEQYF; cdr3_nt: TGTGCCAGCAGTTACTCCCCTAGCGGGGGGGAGCAGTACTTC
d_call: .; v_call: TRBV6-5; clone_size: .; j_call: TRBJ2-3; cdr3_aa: CASSPGRNTDTQYF; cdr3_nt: TGTGCCAGCAGCCCGGGGAGGAACACAGATACGCAGTATTTT
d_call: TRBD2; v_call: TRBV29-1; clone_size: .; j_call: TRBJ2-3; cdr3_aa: CSAAWTSGRTDTQYF; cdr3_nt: TGCAGCGCCGCGTGGACTAGCGGGCGCACAGATACGCAGTATTTT
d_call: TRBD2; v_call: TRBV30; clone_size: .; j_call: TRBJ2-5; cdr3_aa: CAWSVLRTSGGLWETQYF; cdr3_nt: TGTGCCTGGAGTGTACTGCGGACTAGCGGGGGCCTCTGGGAGACCCAGTACTTC
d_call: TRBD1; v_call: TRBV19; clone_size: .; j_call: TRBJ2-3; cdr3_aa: CASSQRTGTDTQYF; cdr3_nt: TGTGCCAGTAGTCAACGGACAGGGACAGATACGCAGTATTTT
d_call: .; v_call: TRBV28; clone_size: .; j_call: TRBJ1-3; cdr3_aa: CASSTPGSSGNTIYF; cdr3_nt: TGTGCCAGCAGTACCCCTGGGAGCTCTGGAAACACCATATATTTT